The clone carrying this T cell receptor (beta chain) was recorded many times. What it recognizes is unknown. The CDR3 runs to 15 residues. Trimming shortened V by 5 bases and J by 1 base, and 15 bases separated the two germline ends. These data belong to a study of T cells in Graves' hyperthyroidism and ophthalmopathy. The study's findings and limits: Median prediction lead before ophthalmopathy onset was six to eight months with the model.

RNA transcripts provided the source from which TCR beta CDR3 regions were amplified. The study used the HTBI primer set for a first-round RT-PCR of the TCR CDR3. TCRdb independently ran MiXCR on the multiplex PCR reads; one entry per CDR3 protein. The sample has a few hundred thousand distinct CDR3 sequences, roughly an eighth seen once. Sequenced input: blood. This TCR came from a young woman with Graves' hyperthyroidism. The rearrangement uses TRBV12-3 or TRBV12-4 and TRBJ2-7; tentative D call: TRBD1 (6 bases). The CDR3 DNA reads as TGTGCCAGCAGTCCTGGGACACTAACATCCTACGAGCAGTACTTC. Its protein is CASSPGTLTSYEQYF.